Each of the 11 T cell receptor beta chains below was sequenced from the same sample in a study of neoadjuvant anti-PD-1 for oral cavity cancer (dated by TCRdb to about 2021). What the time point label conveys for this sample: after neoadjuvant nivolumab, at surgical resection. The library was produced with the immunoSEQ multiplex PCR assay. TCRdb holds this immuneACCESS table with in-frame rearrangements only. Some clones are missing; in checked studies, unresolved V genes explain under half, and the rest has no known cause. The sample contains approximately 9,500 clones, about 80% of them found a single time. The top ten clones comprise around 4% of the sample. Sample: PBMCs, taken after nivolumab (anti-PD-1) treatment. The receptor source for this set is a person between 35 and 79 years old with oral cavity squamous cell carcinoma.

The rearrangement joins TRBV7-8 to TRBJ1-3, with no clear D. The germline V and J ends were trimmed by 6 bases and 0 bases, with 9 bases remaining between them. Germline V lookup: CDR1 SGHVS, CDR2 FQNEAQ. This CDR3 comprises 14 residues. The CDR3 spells CASSIRSSGNTIYF. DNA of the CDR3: TGTGCCAGCAGTATACGTAGCTCTGGAAACACCATATATTTT.

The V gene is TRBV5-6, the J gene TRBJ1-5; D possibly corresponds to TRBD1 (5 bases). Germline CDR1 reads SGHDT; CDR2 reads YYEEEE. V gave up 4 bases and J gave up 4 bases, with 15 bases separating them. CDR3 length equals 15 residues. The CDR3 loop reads CASSLQGGPNQPQHF. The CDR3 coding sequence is TGTGCCAGCAGCCTGCAGGGAGGCCCTAATCAGCCCCAGCATTTT. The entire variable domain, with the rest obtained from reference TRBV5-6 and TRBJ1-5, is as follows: DAGVTQSPTHLIKTRGQQVTLRCSPKSGHDTVSWYQQALGQGPQFIFQYYEEEERQRGNFPDRFSGHQFPNYSSELNVNALLLGDSALYLCASSLQGGPNQPQHFGDGTRLSIL.

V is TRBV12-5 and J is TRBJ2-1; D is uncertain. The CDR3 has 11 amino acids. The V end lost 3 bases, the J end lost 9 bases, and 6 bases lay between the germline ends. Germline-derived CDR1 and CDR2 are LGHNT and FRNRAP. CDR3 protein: CASGFLSEQFF. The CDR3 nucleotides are TGTGCTAGTGGTTTCTTAAGTGAGCAGTTCTTC.

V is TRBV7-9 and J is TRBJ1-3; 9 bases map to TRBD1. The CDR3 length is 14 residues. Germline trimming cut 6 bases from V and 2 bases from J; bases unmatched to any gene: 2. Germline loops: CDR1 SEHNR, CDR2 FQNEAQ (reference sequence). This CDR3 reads CASRDRGAGNTIYF. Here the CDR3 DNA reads TGTGCCAGCAGGGACAGGGGCGCTGGAAACACCATATATTTT.

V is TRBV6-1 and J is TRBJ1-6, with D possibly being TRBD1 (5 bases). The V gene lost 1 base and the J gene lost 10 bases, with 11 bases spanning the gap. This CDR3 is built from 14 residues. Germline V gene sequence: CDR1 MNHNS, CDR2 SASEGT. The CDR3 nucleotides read TGTGCCAGCAGTGAAGTCAGGGCCGGCTCACCCCTCCACTTT. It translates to CASSEVRAGSPLHF.

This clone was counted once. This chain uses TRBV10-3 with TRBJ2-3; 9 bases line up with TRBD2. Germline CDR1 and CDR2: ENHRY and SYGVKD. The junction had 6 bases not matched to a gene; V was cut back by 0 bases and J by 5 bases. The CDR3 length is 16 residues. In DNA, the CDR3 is TGTGCCATCAGTGAGTCGTTAGCGGGAGTAGGAGATACGCAGTATTTT. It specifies CAISESLAGVGDTQYF.

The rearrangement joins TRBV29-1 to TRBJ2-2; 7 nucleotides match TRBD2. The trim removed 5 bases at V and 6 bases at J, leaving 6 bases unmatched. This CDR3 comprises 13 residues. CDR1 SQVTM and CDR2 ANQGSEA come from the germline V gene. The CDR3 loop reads CSVKAGTAGELFF. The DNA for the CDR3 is TGCAGCGTTAAAGCGGGAACGGCCGGGGAGCTGTTTTTT.

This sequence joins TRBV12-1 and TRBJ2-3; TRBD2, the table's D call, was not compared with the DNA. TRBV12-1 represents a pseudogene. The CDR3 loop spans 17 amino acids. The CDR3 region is CASSPGLAGPPLETQYF. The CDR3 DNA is TGTGCCAGCAGCCCGGGACTAGCGGGACCGCCGTTGGAAACGCAGTATTTT.

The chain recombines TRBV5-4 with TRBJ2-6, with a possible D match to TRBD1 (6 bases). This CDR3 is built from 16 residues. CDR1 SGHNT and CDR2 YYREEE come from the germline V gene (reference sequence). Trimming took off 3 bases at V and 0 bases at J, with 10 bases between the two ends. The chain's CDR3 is CASSSDRSSGANVLTF. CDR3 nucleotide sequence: TGTGCCAGCAGCTCGGACAGAAGCTCTGGGGCCAACGTCCTGACTTTC.

CDR3 sequence reads: CASSSGLAGGADTQYF. For the CDR3, the DNA is TGTGCCAGCAGCTCAGGACTAGCGGGAGGTGCAGATACGCAGTATTTT. The V gene is TRBV7-3, the J gene TRBJ2-3, with TRBD2 matching over 14 bases. Germline V CDR1 and CDR2: SGHTA, FQGTGA. J gave up 4 bases and V 4 bases, and 4 bases lay outside the gene matches. CDR3 size: 16 residues.

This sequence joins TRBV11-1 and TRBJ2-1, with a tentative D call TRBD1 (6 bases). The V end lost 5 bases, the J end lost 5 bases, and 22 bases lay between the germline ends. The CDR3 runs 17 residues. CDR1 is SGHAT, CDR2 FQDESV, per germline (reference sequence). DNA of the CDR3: TGTGCCAGCAGCGGCTCAGGGGTGCTAGCCAATGACAATGAGCAGTTCTTC. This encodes CASSGSGVLANDNEQFF.